A single sample gave rise to the 2 T cell receptor beta chains below, sequenced in a study of blood T cells in healthy people across ages. Through a sample-barcoded 5' primer and a J-beta primer mix, a second PCR was run for roughly 7 to 11 cycles. TCRdb ran MiXCR on the 5' RACE reads and lists one entry per CDR3 protein. The sample carries hundreds of thousands of distinct CDR3 sequences, about 44% recorded once. The sequenced material came from blood. These TCRs come from a man aged 25 to 40 in good health.

The J gene is TRBJ2-3, the V gene TRBV7-6; 9 bases are shared with TRBD2. V was pared by 5 bases and J by 6 bases, with 3 bases of the junction left unmatched. Germline values: CDR1 SGHVS, CDR2 FNYEAQ. CDR3 length: 13 amino acids. CDR3 coding DNA: TGTGCCAGCAGCGTCACTAGCGGGGATACGCAGTATTTT. Translating gives CASSVTSGDTQYF.

The count of this clonotype is one. This chain connects TRBV10-2 to TRBJ1-2; the match to TRBD1 covers 8 bases. The CDR3 contains 15 residues. Germline V gene data show CDR1 as WSHSY and CDR2 as SAAADI. J gave up 6 bases and V 6 bases, and 12 bases lay outside the gene matches. CDR3 loop: CASRPIDRGADGYTF. The CDR3 region has the DNA TGCGCCAGCAGACCAATCGACAGGGGAGCGGATGGCTACACCTTC.